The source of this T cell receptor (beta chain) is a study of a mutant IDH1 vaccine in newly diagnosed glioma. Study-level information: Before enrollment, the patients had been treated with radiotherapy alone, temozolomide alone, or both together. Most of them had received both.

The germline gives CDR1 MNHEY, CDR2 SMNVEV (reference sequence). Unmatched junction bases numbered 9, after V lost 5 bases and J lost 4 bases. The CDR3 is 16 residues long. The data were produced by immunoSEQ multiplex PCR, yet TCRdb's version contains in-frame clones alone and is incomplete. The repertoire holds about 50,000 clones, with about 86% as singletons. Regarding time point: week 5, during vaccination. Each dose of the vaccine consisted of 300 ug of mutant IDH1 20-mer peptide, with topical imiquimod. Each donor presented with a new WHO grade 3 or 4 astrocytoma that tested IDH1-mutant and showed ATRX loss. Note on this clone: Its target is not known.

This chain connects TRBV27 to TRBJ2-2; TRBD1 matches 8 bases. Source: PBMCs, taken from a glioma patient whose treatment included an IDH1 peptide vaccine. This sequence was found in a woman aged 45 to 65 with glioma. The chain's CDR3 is CASSLGQGIGTGELFF. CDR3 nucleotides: TGTGCCAGCAGTCTCGGACAGGGTATTGGCACCGGGGAGCTGTTTTTT.